This T cell receptor (beta chain) was identified in a study of shared T cell receptors in the human thymus. The CDR3 is made up of 14 amino acids. Germline V gene sequence: CDR1 ENHRY, CDR2 SYGVKD. Trimming at V came to 11 bases and at J to 3 bases, leaving 10 bases not matched to a gene. Measured with immunoSEQ multiplex PCR; TCRdb has only the in-frame clones, and not every one. This sample has over 450,000 clones, with around 78% found just once. These same data were also listed under a study on human thymus T cells. In that study: The sample donors, healthy Finnish infants, were having corrective surgery for congenital heart defects. During corrective heart surgery, resections were taken, and the thymus tissue came from them. Thymic and blood repertoires appeared to carry a bias in their V and J gene usage. Unrelated individuals had highly overlapping thymic repertoires, as reported in related research.

This receptor was identified in a boy under three years old with a congenital heart defect. The chain links TRBV10-3 to TRBJ2-7; 10 nucleotides agree with TRBD1. Material for sequencing was thymocytes. CDR3 amino acids: CASSAGDRGYEQYF. The CDR3 DNA sequence: TGTGCCTCCTCCGCCGGGGACAGGGGCTACGAGCAGTACTTC.